Presented here are 23 T cell receptor beta chains from one specimen sequenced in a study of T cells expressing NK-cell markers (TCRdb year 2020). Preparation of the library involved 5' RACE. The data were produced on an Illumina HiSeq 2000. The reads underwent TCRdb reprocessing, giving one record for each CDR3 protein sequence and no DNA. The data table for this sample lists about 390,000 distinct CDR3 sequences. The top ten constitute approximately 11% of the sample. Sequencing used blood T cells: a sorted CD56 or NKG2C T cell subset, CD4+ or CD8+ T cells, or bulk PBMC T cells (not recorded which). These receptors all come from a woman between 45 and 60 years old in good health. Donor details come from another sample of the same person, matched by shared clones.

The V call is TRBV12-3 or TRBV12-4, the J call TRBJ1-1; the TRBD1 assignment by TCRdb is unverifiable without DNA. The CDR3 length is 14 residues. The CDR3 protein is CASILTGGLTEAFF.

The V and J genes are TRBV24-1 and TRBJ2-1. This CDR3 region has 14 residues. Looked up from germline, CDR1 is KGHDR and CDR2 is SFDVKD. The CDR3: CATSDLHGPNEQFF.

The chain uses TRBV20-1 and TRBJ2-7; the TRBD1 assignment by TCRdb is unverifiable without DNA. CDR3 length equals 16 residues. Per the germline V gene, CDR1 is DFQATT and CDR2 is SNEGSKA (reference sequence). This chain's CDR3 is CSALGKVGQGAIEQYF.

The chain links TRBV15 to TRBJ1-4. There are 16 residues in the CDR3. In germline, CDR1 is LNHNV, CDR2 YYDKDF (reference sequence). CDR3 protein: CATSRAPSGGNEKLFF.

This sequence joins TRBV15 and TRBJ2-7; TCRdb designates TRBD1, a call that cannot be tested without DNA. The CDR3 consists of 17 residues. Germline values: CDR1 LNHNV, CDR2 YYDKDF (reference sequence). CDR3 residues: CATSTVRDSTGSNEQYF.

The CDR3 reads CASSLLFPGPTNTGELFF. The chain couples TRBV7-2 to TRBJ2-2; TCRdb outputs TRBD1, but without DNA this stays unchecked. This CDR3 spans 18 amino acids. CDR1 SGHTA and CDR2 FQGNSA come from the germline V gene.

This rearrangement joins TRBV6-2 or TRBV6-3 to TRBJ2-1. CDR1 and CDR2 from the germline V gene are MNHEY and SVGEGT. This CDR3 region has 12 residues. This chain's CDR3 is CASSYSRGTQFF.

The chain combines TRBV27 with TRBJ1-2; TCRdb's D call of TRBD1 is untestable without DNA. Germline CDR1 is MNHEY and CDR2 is SMNVEV (reference sequence). The CDR3 is 17 amino acids. CDR3 in amino acids: CASSLYGPGQGISGYTF.

The CDR3 reads CASMVGTEQYF. This chain connects TRBV28 to TRBJ2-7; TCRdb proposes TRBD1, but this gene call is untestable without DNA. Germline lookup yields CDR1 MDHEN and CDR2 SYDVKM. CDR3 length equals 11 residues.

CDR3: CAWSATRVYTEAFF. V gene TRBV30 combines with J gene TRBJ1-1; TCRdb reports TRBD1, a call that lacks DNA to check it against. Germline values: CDR1 GTSNPN, CDR2 SVGIG (reference sequence). The CDR3 sequence is 14 residues long.

This chain uses TRBV5-1 with TRBJ1-2; TCRdb picks TRBD1, but there is no DNA to check that call. The germline gives CDR1 SGHRS, CDR2 YFSETQ. The CDR3 spans 15 residues. CDR3: CASSLIKTGERGYTF.

This chain joins TRBV12-3 or TRBV12-4 and TRBJ2-1; absent DNA, TCRdb's TRBD1 call cannot be checked. CDR3 length equals 15 residues. The CDR3 protein is CASSPRDRKRGEQFF.

The chain couples TRBV12-3 or TRBV12-4 to TRBJ1-2. This CDR3 region has 13 residues. The CDR3 protein is CASSPARVVGYTF.

The rearrangement joins TRBV7-2 to TRBJ2-5; no DNA is available, so the TRBD1 call from TCRdb remains unchecked. Germline CDR1 is SGHTA and CDR2 is FQGNSA. This CDR3 is 18 amino acids long. The CDR3 reads CASSSGTIGSPSRETQYF.

The chain joins TRBV19 to TRBJ2-2. The CDR3 is 11 amino acids. Germline CDR1 and CDR2: LNHDA and SQIVND (reference sequence). CDR3 residues: CASKVGGELFF.

The V and J genes are TRBV20-1 and TRBJ2-5. The CDR3 has 12 amino acids. Germline CDR1 and CDR2: DFQATT and SNEGSKA (reference sequence). CDR3 loop: CSARIVEETQYF.

The gene calls are TRBV6-6 and TRBJ2-4. The germline V gene encodes CDR1 MNHNY and CDR2 SVGAGI (reference sequence). This CDR3 comprises 16 residues. This chain's CDR3 is CASSYRDGLAKNIQYF.

The chain is built from TRBV5-1 and TRBJ1-4; there is no DNA to check the TCRdb D call of TRBD1. The CDR3 totals 13 residues. Germline CDR1 SGHRS, CDR2 YFSETQ. The CDR3 loop reads CASSRDMGEKLFF.

The genes are TRBV20-1 and TRBJ2-1. The CDR3 contains 16 residues. Germline-derived CDR1 and CDR2 are DFQATT and SNEGSKA (reference sequence). CDR3 sequence reads: CSATSPSILSYNEQFF.

The chain is built from TRBV11-2 and TRBJ2-4; TCRdb lists TRBD2, though no DNA is available to test this call. The CDR3 contains 14 residues. Germline-derived CDR1 and CDR2 are SGHAT and FQNNGV. CDR3 sequence reads: CASSLDGVADIQYF. The full variable domain, in which reference TRBV11-2 and TRBJ2-4 provide the parts outside the CDR3, is EAGVAQSPRYKIIEKRQSVAFWCNPISGHATLYWYQQILGQGPKLLIQFQNNGVVDDSQLPKDRFSAERLKGVDSTLKIQPAKLEDSAVYLCASSLDGVADIQYFGAGTRLSVL.

The chain joins TRBV4-2 to TRBJ2-2. This CDR3 spans 17 amino acids. Germline V CDR1 and CDR2: LGHNA, YNFKEQ. The CDR3: CASSQDYGGANTGELFF.

V gene TRBV12-3 or TRBV12-4 combines with J gene TRBJ2-2; TCRdb reports TRBD2, a call that lacks DNA to check it against. The CDR3 is made up of 17 amino acids. CDR3 protein: CASSSPGLAGGSGELFF.

The genes are TRBV11-3 and TRBJ2-2. Germline V gene sequence: CDR1 SGHNT, CDR2 YENEEA. This CDR3 has 13 residues. The CDR3 protein is CASSYLFGGELFF.